This entry lists 3 T cell receptor beta chains sequenced from one sample in a study of cytomegalovirus exposure and HLA in healthy donors. In the PCR, 60 Vbeta and 13 Jbeta primers were used. Sequencing was performed with immunoSEQ multiplex PCR; in TCRdb, only in-frame clones are kept and a portion is missing. The sample has fewer than 110,000 clones, roughly three quarters seen once. Specimen: PBMCs. These receptors were collected from a man between 18 and 29 years old in good health and CMV-seronegative.

The chain links TRBV27 to TRBJ1-5; 9 nucleotides agree with TRBD1. CDR1 is MNHEY, CDR2 SMNVEV, per germline (reference sequence). V was clipped by 6 bases and J by 0 bases; unmatched bases: 6. CDR3 length: 16 amino acids. The CDR3 sequence: CASSTQGAVSNQPQHF. CDR3 in DNA: TGTGCCAGCAGCACACAGGGGGCCGTTAGCAATCAGCCCCAGCATTTT.

The chain links TRBV2 to TRBJ2-5; tentative D call: TRBD2 (6 bases). This CDR3 is 15 amino acids long. V lost 2 bases, J lost 7 bases, and 17 bases lay in between. Germline V gives CDR1 SNHLY, CDR2 FYNNEI. The CDR3: CASSEQSGGRGTQYF. DNA of the CDR3: TGTGCCAGCAGTGAACAGAGCGGCGGGCGGGGGACCCAGTACTTC.

The V call is TRBV7-9, the J call TRBJ1-6, with TRBD1 as a possible D gene (5 bases). CDR3 length: 14 residues. V was clipped by 0 bases and J by 9 bases, with 9 bases between them. Germline lookup yields CDR1 SEHNR and CDR2 FQNEAQ (reference sequence). CDR3 residues: CASSLAGEGSPLHF. The CDR3 DNA reads TGTGCCAGCAGCTTAGCGGGGGAGGGTTCACCCCTCCACTTT.